A selection of T cell receptor beta chains follows, all from one sample in a study of human T cells and chemical hapten exposure. In TCRdb, the RACE reads were re-called with MiXCR into one record per CDR3 protein. The table shows roughly 150,000 distinct CDR3 sequences, with roughly a quarter occurring only once. This specimen was whole blood, taken in connection with sensitization to the hapten diphenylcyclopropenone (DPC). These receptors originate from a woman younger than 35 with alopecia areata. Some clones in this sample may be carry-over from other donors' samples. The CDR3 runs from the conserved cysteine through the conserved F or W. The D gene is left open where the match is weak. Part of the rows lack a size; the others show once, few, many or a class for expanded clones.

V,length,size,J,D,CDR3,DNA
TRBV4-1,20,-,TRBJ2-2,TRBD1,CASSQNGDRADLKNTGELFF,TGCGCCAGCAGTCAAAACGGGGACAGGGCCGATCTAAAAAACACCGGGGAGCTGTTTTTT
TRBV27,11,few,TRBJ2-1,-,CASSSRYEQFF,TGTGCCAGTAGCTCTAGGTATGAGCAGTTCTTC
TRBV4-1,18,-,TRBJ1-5,-,CASSQDGFRRGPAQPQHF,TGCGCCAGCAGCCAAGACGGGTTCAGGCGAGGCCCTGCTCAGCCCCAGCATTTT
TRBV7-2,11,-,TRBJ2-7,-,CASSSMYEQYF,TGTGCCAGCAGCTCGATGTACGAGCAGTACTTC
TRBV29-1,13,few,TRBJ2-2,TRBD1,CSGQTGITGELFF,TGCAGCGGACAGACAGGGATAACCGGGGAGCTGTTTTTT
TRBV9,13,-,TRBJ1-1,-,CASSRGPSPEAFF,TGTGCCAGCAGCAGAGGACCTTCCCCTGAAGCTTTCTTT
TRBV4-1,14,-,TRBJ1-1,-,CASSQRSMNTEAFF,TGCGCCAGCAGCCAAAGGAGCATGAACACTGAAGCTTTCTTT
TRBV5-1,15,few,TRBJ2-5,-,CASSLGGLVGETQYF,TGCGCCAGCAGCTTGGGCGGCCTCGTGGGAGAGACCCAGTACTTC
TRBV29-1,13,-,TRBJ1-5,-,CSVGGPSNQPQHF,TGCAGCGTTGGGGGACCCAGCAATCAGCCCCAGCATTTT
TRBV5-1,15,-,TRBJ2-7,TRBD2,CASSYWTSDSYEQYF,TGCGCCAGCAGCTATTGGACTAGCGACTCCTACGAGCAGTACTTC
TRBV10-3,13,-,TRBJ2-1,TRBD2,CARLAGGTNEQFF,TGTGCCAGACTAGCGGGGGGGACCAATGAGCAGTTCTTC
TRBV3-1,15,few,TRBJ2-7,TRBD2,CASSEGLAAAYEQYF,TGTGCCAGCAGCGAGGGACTAGCGGCAGCCTACGAGCAGTACTTC
TRBV7-2,12,many,TRBJ1-2,-,CASSQSYYGYTF,TGTGCCAGCAGCCAATCCTACTATGGCTACACCTTC
TRBV9,14,few,TRBJ2-7,-,CASSPARIPYEQYF,TGTGCCAGCTCCCCGGCCCGGATCCCCTACGAGCAGTACTTC
TRBV6-2/TRBV6-3,13,-,TRBJ1-5,-,CASSPLVPVAQHF,TGTGCCAGCAGTCCCTTGGTCCCCGTAGCCCAGCATTTT